A selection of T cell receptor beta chains follows, all from one sample in a study of cytomegalovirus exposure and HLA in healthy donors. Assay used: immunoSEQ multiplex PCR; TCRdb lists only in-frame clones, some missing. Of 300,000 to 350,000 clones listed, approximately 85% are singletons. Material for sequencing was PBMCs. These receptors were taken from a man aged 30-40 years in good health and CMV-seronegative. Both conserved end residues are part of each CDR3. The order of the fields is J gene, D gene, V gene, clone size, CDR3 DNA, CDR3 protein. The D gene is left open where the match is weak. Clone size is given for some rows only: seen once, a few or many times, or a class if the clone is expanded.

TRBJ1-1 | - | TRBV5-1 | - | TGCGCCAGCGGCGAGGGCGAGAACACTGAAGCTTTCTTT | CASGEGENTEAFF
TRBJ2-7 | TRBD2 | TRBV19 | - | TGTGCCAGCGCCGAAAGCGGGGGCCAACTTTCCTACGAGCAGTACTTC | CASAESGGQLSYEQYF
TRBJ1-1 | - | TRBV7-8 | - | TGTGCCAGCAGCTCCAGACAGGTGAACACTGAAGCTTTCTTT | CASSSRQVNTEAFF
TRBJ1-1 | - | TRBV4-3 | - | TGCGCCAGCAGCCAAGACGGTGCAGGGCGCTTATCACTTGAAGCTTTCTTT | CASSQDGAGRLSLEAFF
TRBJ2-4 | - | TRBV4-1 | - | TGCGCCAGCAGCCAAGTTGGACTAGCCAAAAACATTCAGTACTTC | CASSQVGLAKNIQYF
TRBJ1-1 | - | TRBV30 | few | TGTGCCTGGAGTCCCCGGGGTGGCACTGAAGCTTTCTTT | CAWSPRGGTEAFF
TRBJ2-2 | TRBD2 | TRBV7-6 | - | TGTGCCAGCAGCCAGGATACCGGGACTACCAACACCGGGGAGCTGTTTTTT | CASSQDTGTTNTGELFF
TRBJ1-2 | - | TRBV11-2 | - | TGTGCCAGCAGCTTAGATGCGGCAGGGAACTATGGCTACACCTTC | CASSLDAAGNYGYTF
TRBJ2-1 | TRBD2 | TRBV19 | - | TGTGCCAGTAGTATACTCATCGGGGGGAATGAGCAGTTCTTC | CASSILIGGNEQFF
TRBJ1-2 | - | TRBV9 | once | TGTGCCAGCAGCGCCCACCGGGGTACTTATGGCTACACCTTC | CASSAHRGTYGYTF
TRBJ1-6 | - | TRBV14 | few | TGTGCCAGCAGCCAAGCTCCCCAGGGCATTCGTAATTCACCCCTCCACTTT | CASSQAPQGIRNSPLHF
TRBJ2-2 | TRBD2 | TRBV9 | - | TGTGCCAGCAGCGTAGCCAGCGGGGGGGCCGGGGAGCTGTTTTTT | CASSVASGGAGELFF
TRBJ2-1 | - | TRBV7-9 | few | TGTGCCAGCAACACGTACAATGAGCAGTTCTTC | CASNTYNEQFF
TRBJ2-7 | TRBD1 | TRBV6-5 | - | TGTGCCAGCAGTTCGGACAGGGGTCTCTGGGAGCAGTACTTC | CASSSDRGLWEQYF
TRBJ1-1 | TRBD1 | TRBV10-3 | - | TGTGCCATCAGTGGGGGACAGGGAGAGTTCGAAGCTTTCTTT | CAISGGQGEFEAFF
TRBJ2-7 | TRBD1 | TRBV9 | once | TGTGCCAGCAGCGTAGGATGGGACAGCTCCTACGAGCAGTACTTC | CASSVGWDSSYEQYF
TRBJ2-3 | - | TRBV4-1 | - | TGCGCCAGCAGCTTTACTTGGGCGAACACAGATACGCAGTATTTT | CASSFTWANTDTQYF
TRBJ1-3 | - | TRBV5-8 | once | TGTGCCAGCAGCCTTCTGCGCTCTGGAAACACCATATATTTT | CASSLLRSGNTIYF
TRBJ2-3 | TRBD1 | TRBV5-6 | - | TGTGCCAGCAGCTTCGGACAGGGCACAGATACGCAGTATTTT | CASSFGQGTDTQYF
TRBJ2-5 | - | TRBV19 | - | TGTGCCAGTAGTATCGCGGGTCGGGGAGAAGAGACCCAGTACTTC | CASSIAGRGEETQYF
TRBJ1-1 | - | TRBV14 | - | TGTGCCAGCAGCGACAGCACTGAAGCTTTCTTT | CASSDSTEAFF
TRBJ2-5 | - | TRBV6-5 | - | TGTGCCAGCAGTTTCCCAGGGCTCGGGACCCAGTACTTC | CASSFPGLGTQYF
TRBJ1-6 | TRBD1 | TRBV4-1 | - | TGCGCCAGCAGCCGGATAACCACCGGGACAGGGATAAATTCACCCCTCCACTTT | CASSRITTGTGINSPLHF
TRBJ2-5 | TRBD1 | TRBV11-3 | - | TGTGCCAGCAACGACAGGGGGTTATCAGAGACCCAGTACTTC | CASNDRGLSETQYF
TRBJ2-1 | - | TRBV7-6 | once | TGTGCCAGCAGCTTAGAGACCCGATCACGGGGGGAGCAGTTCTTC | CASSLETRSRGEQFF
TRBJ2-1 | - | TRBV5-3 | - | TGTGCCACCCCGGATGAGCAGTTCTTC | CATPDEQFF
TRBJ2-2 | TRBD2 | TRBV2 | once | TGTGCCAGCAGTAGCGGGGGGGCCTGGACCGGGGAGCTGTTTTTT | CASSSGGAWTGELFF
TRBJ1-2 | TRBD1 | TRBV7-2 | - | TGTGCCAGCAGCTTAGGGACAGGGTTAGGTGGCTACACCTTC | CASSLGTGLGGYTF
TRBJ2-7 | TRBD1 | TRBV6-6 | - | TGTGCCAGCAGTGACAGGACAGGGGGTTCCTACGAGCAGTACTTC | CASSDRTGGSYEQYF
TRBJ1-2 | - | TRBV9 | - | TGTGCCAGCAGCGTAGGGGGGGATAACTATGGCTACACCTTC | CASSVGGDNYGYTF
TRBJ2-3 | - | TRBV11-2 | - | TGTGCCAGCAGCCTGAACGGGGGCACAGATACGCAGTATTTT | CASSLNGGTDTQYF
TRBJ2-7 | - | TRBV18 | few | TGTGCCAGCTCACCGAGCGGATCCTCCTACGAGCAGTACTTC | CASSPSGSSYEQYF
TRBJ2-7 | TRBD1 | TRBV25-1 | - | TGTGCCAGCAGTGAATCCGGGGACCCGACAGGGCACGAGCAGTACTTC | CASSESGDPTGHEQYF
TRBJ1-4 | TRBD1 | TRBV19 | - | TGTGCCAGTAGTATAGACCCACAGGGGTATCCTGGAAAACTGTTTTTT | CASSIDPQGYPGKLFF
TRBJ2-7 | TRBD2 | TRBV29-1 | - | TGCAGCGTTGAAGGCTTTACCGGGACTAGCGGGGGGGGTTTCTACGAGCAGTACTTC | CSVEGFTGTSGGGFYEQYF
TRBJ2-2 | TRBD1 | TRBV4-3 | - | TGCGCCAGCAGCCAAAGATGGCAGGGGGAAAACACCGGGGAGCTGTTTTTT | CASSQRWQGENTGELFF
TRBJ2-7 | TRBD2 | TRBV4-1 | - | TGCGCCAGCAGCCAAGTACGGGGGGGAGGCGAGCAGTACTTC | CASSQVRGGGEQYF
TRBJ2-7 | TRBD1 | TRBV15 | - | TGTGCCACCAGCCCACGCCCGACAGGGGACTACGAGCAGTACTTC | CATSPRPTGDYEQYF
TRBJ1-2 | - | TRBV19 | - | TGTGCCAGTACCCGAGACAGTGTCAACTATGGCTACACCTTC | CASTRDSVNYGYTF
TRBJ1-5 | - | TRBV27 | - | TGTGCCAGCAGCTCCCATCCTTTTTGGGGGGGCAATCAGCCCCAGCATTTT | CASSSHPFWGGNQPQHF
TRBJ2-2 | TRBD1 | TRBV27 | - | TGTGCCAGCAGTCAGGGACAGGGCATAGGCGGGGAGCTGTTTTTT | CASSQGQGIGGELFF
TRBJ1-5 | - | TRBV7-4 | - | TGTGCCAGCAGCTTCGATCAGCCCCAGCATTTT | CASSFDQPQHF
TRBJ1-3 | TRBD1 | TRBV5-1 | - | TGCGCCAGCAGCGTTGGTACAGGGGATCCCTCTGGAAACACCATATATTTT | CASSVGTGDPSGNTIYF
TRBJ1-5 | TRBD1 | TRBV27 | - | TGTGCCAGCAGTTTCGGGACAGGGAGGCATCAGCCCCAGCATTTT | CASSFGTGRHQPQHF
TRBJ1-5 | TRBD1 | TRBV15 | - | TGTGCCACCAGCAGAGGGGGGACAGGTTTTAGCAATCAGCCCCAGCATTTT | CATSRGGTGFSNQPQHF
TRBJ1-6 | - | TRBV5-6 | - | TGTGCCAGCAGCCTGTCCCATTACCTAAGCTCCTATAATTCACCCCTCCACTTT | CASSLSHYLSSYNSPLHF
TRBJ2-7 | TRBD1 | TRBV19 | - | TGTGCCAGTAGTATACTCACAGGGGGCTACGAGCAGTACTTC | CASSILTGGYEQYF
TRBJ1-1 | TRBD1 | TRBV2 | once | TGTGCCAGCAGACAGGGGCCAAGCACTGAAGCTTTCTTT | CASRQGPSTEAFF
TRBJ1-6 | TRBD1 | TRBV2 | - | TGTGCCAGCAGGATGACAGGGATAGGACATAATTCACCCCTCCACTTT | CASRMTGIGHNSPLHF
TRBJ1-2 | - | TRBV7-8 | once | TGTGCCAGCAGCTTAGGGGGAGATGGCTACACCTTC | CASSLGGDGYTF
TRBJ1-1 | TRBD1 | TRBV11-2 | - | TGTGCCAGCAGCCTGGGACAGATGAACACTGAAGCTTTCTTT | CASSLGQMNTEAFF
TRBJ2-3 | - | TRBV19 | - | TGTGCCAGTAGTCCCGGCAGGGGAATGGCAGATACGCAGTATTTT | CASSPGRGMADTQYF
TRBJ2-1 | TRBD1 | TRBV5-1 | - | TGCGCCAGCAGCTCCACCGGGACAGGGGTGTACAATGAGCAGTTCTTC | CASSSTGTGVYNEQFF
TRBJ2-1 | TRBD2 | TRBV27 | - | TGTGCCAGCAGTATAAGCGGGGAACTCTCCTACAATGAGCAGTTCTTC | CASSISGELSYNEQFF